This TCR beta chain was sequenced during a study of neoadjuvant anti-PD-1 for oral cavity cancer. Described time point: after neoadjuvant nivolumab, at surgical resection. Analysis of PBMCs was direct, with no culture step. Sequencing was performed with immunoSEQ multiplex PCR; in TCRdb, only in-frame clones are kept and a portion is missing. Among roughly 15,000 clones listed, roughly 74% were seen once. V shed 0 bases and J shed 4 bases, with 10 bases lying between them. Germline CDR1 and CDR2: SGHNT and YYREEE (reference sequence). The length of the CDR3 is 14 residues. The receptor's source is a person aged 40 to 85 with oral cavity squamous cell carcinoma. Sample: PBMCs, taken after nivolumab (anti-PD-1) treatment. The chain uses TRBV5-4 and TRBJ1-2, with D unresolved. The CDR3, as DNA: TGTGCCAGCAGCTTGGAACGGTACAGCTATGGCTACACCTTC. Amino acids: CASSLERYSYGYTF.